The 19 T cell receptor beta chains listed next were all sequenced from one sample in a study of OX40 agonist ivuxolimab in advanced cancers. Assay used: immunoSEQ multiplex PCR; TCRdb lists only in-frame clones, some missing. The profile shows around 17,000 clones, 70% to 90% of them singletons. Sequences were derived from CD4+ or CD8+ T cells sorted from blood, sampled in a trial of the OX40 agonist ivuxolimab. These receptors all stem from an adult with an advanced solid tumor such as melanoma, head and neck, liver or kidney cancer.

The J gene is TRBJ2-2, the V gene TRBV27; the match to TRBD1 covers 8 bases. CDR1 is MNHEY and CDR2 is SMNVEV in the germline V gene (reference sequence). Trimming took 5 bases from V and 4 from J; bases not matched to a gene: 6. This CDR3 spans 15 amino acids. The CDR3 is CASSIGQGSTGELFF. CDR3 nucleotide sequence: TGTGCCAGCAGTATTGGACAGGGTAGCACCGGGGAGCTGTTTTTT.

The chain joins TRBV14 to TRBJ2-1, with TRBD1 as a possible D gene (5 bases). Germline V gives CDR1 SGHDN, CDR2 FVKESK. The CDR3 sequence is 14 residues long. V was trimmed by 4 bases and J by 1 base, leaving 8 bases between them. DNA of the CDR3: TGTGCCAGCAGCCGAGGACAATCCTACAATGAGCAGTTCTTC. Translation gives CASSRGQSYNEQFF.

J is TRBJ2-5 and V is TRBV28, with 9 bases lining up with TRBD1. Germline-derived CDR1 and CDR2 are MDHEN and SYDVKM. The V segment lost 5 bases and the J segment 11 bases; nucleotides outside the gene matches: 12. The CDR3 consists of 14 residues. The CDR3 loop reads CASSGRDRAGEQYF. CDR3 bases: TGTGCCAGCAGTGGCCGGGACAGGGCGGGTGAGCAGTACTTC.

The gene calls are TRBV7-3 and TRBJ2-1, with TRBD2 matching 7 bases. CDR3 length: 19 residues. With V trimmed by 2 bases and J by 0 bases, 13 bases remained unmatched. Per germline, CDR1 SGHTA and CDR2 FQGTGA. CDR3 amino acids: CASSLAPYLAAFSYNEQFF. CDR3 bases: TGTGCCAGCAGCTTAGCGCCCTATCTAGCGGCCTTCTCCTACAATGAGCAGTTCTTC.

By its share, this clone is medium-sized. CDR3 residues: CASRRTRGDEQYF. The CDR3 DNA reads TGTGCCAGCAGAAGGACTAGGGGTGACGAGCAGTACTTC. The chain couples TRBV28 to TRBJ2-7, with 7 bases fitting TRBD2. With V trimmed by 6 bases and J by 5 bases, 7 bases remained unmatched. Germline V gene data show CDR1 as MDHEN and CDR2 as SYDVKM. The CDR3 sequence is 13 residues long.

This chain connects TRBV5-5 to TRBJ2-7; TRBD1 matches 7 bases. V shed 0 bases and J 2 bases; nucleotides not matched to a gene: 5. Germline V CDR1 and CDR2: SGHKS, YYEKEE (reference sequence). There are 15 residues in the CDR3. The CDR3 DNA is TGTGCCAGCAGCTTGGTTGGGACAGCAACCTACGAGCAGTACTTC. As protein: CASSLVGTATYEQYF. The full variable domain, rest sourced from reference TRBV5-5 and TRBJ2-7, is DAGVTQSPTHLIKTRGQQVTLRCSPISGHKSVSWYQQVLGQGPQFIFQYYEKEERGRGNFPDRFSARQFPNYSSELNVNALLLGDSALYLCASSLVGTATYEQYFGPGTRLTVT.

The V gene is TRBV25-1, the J gene TRBJ1-4, with unresolved D. In germline, CDR1 is MGHDK, CDR2 SYGVNS. Between the trimmed V and J ends, which lost 3 bases and 4 bases, there was a span of 15 bases. This CDR3 is 16 amino acids long. The CDR3 DNA sequence: TGTGCCAGCAGTGACCCCCTCGATAGAGATAATGAAAAACTGTTTTTT. Protein sequence: CASSDPLDRDNEKLFF.

V and J are TRBV5-5 and TRBJ2-7; 8 bases align to TRBD2. The germline V gene encodes CDR1 SGHKS and CDR2 YYEKEE (reference sequence). The trim removed 1 base at V and 2 bases at J, leaving 5 bases unmatched. The CDR3 is 15 amino acids. CDR3 in amino acids: CASSLILAEAYEQYF. The CDR3 coding sequence is TGTGCCAGCAGCTTGATACTAGCGGAGGCCTACGAGCAGTACTTC. The variable domain in full, with the rest retrieved from reference TRBV5-5 and TRBJ2-7, is DAGVTQSPTHLIKTRGQQVTLRCSPISGHKSVSWYQQVLGQGPQFIFQYYEKEERGRGNFPDRFSARQFPNYSSELNVNALLLGDSALYLCASSLILAEAYEQYFGPGTRLTVT.

This clone came up once. The chain employs TRBV7-2 and TRBJ2-7; D is possibly TRBD2 (5 bases). Germline values: CDR1 SGHTA, CDR2 FQGNSA. The CDR3 consists of 13 residues. V shed 3 bases and J shed 2 bases, with 8 bases lying between them. In DNA form, the CDR3 reads TGTGCCAGCAGCTTTGAGGGTACCTACGAGCAGTACTTC. It encodes CASSFEGTYEQYF. Filled out from reference TRBV7-2 and TRBJ2-7, the complete variable domain reads GAGVSQSPSNKVTEKGKDVELRCDPISGHTALYWYRQSLGQGLEFLIYFQGNSAPDKSGLPSDRFSAERTGGSVSTLTIQRTQQEDSAVYLCASSFEGTYEQYFGPGTRLTVT.

The rearrangement links TRBV7-3 to TRBJ1-2; a weak D match, TRBD1 (6 bases). Germline assignment: CDR1 SGHTA and CDR2 FQGTGA. The ends were cut back, 5 bases at V and 3 bases at J, with 16 bases in the middle. The CDR3 is 15 amino acids. The CDR3 nucleotides are TGTGCCAGCAGCCCCGGACAGCTGGGTGACTATGGCTACACCTTC. Its translation: CASSPGQLGDYGYTF.

V is TRBV6-1 and J is TRBJ2-7; 9 bases align to TRBD2. J gave up 7 bases and V 3 bases, and 7 bases lay outside the gene matches. The germline V gene encodes CDR1 MNHNS and CDR2 SASEGT. This CDR3 has 14 residues. The CDR3 reads CASSETREGGEQYF. The CDR3 coding sequence is TGTGCCAGCAGTGAGACGCGGGAGGGAGGGGAGCAGTACTTC.

J is TRBJ2-1 and V is TRBV4-1, with a tentative D call TRBD1 (6 bases). This CDR3 region has 17 residues. The germline gives CDR1 MGHRA, CDR2 YSYEKL. The V and J ends lost 2 bases and 0 bases respectively, with 14 bases between them. In DNA form, the CDR3 reads TGCGCCAGCAGCCAATGGTACAGGGCGACCTCCTACAATGAGCAGTTCTTC. This codes for CASSQWYRATSYNEQFF.

The chain couples TRBV19 to TRBJ2-1; 7 nucleotides align to TRBD2. The CDR3 length is 15 residues. Germline V gene data show CDR1 as LNHDA and CDR2 as SQIVND (reference sequence). The ends lost 0 bases at V and 7 bases at J; junction bases unmatched: 6. The chain's CDR3 is CASSIEVAGLNEQFF. The DNA of the CDR3 is TGTGCCAGTAGTATAGAGGTAGCGGGCCTAAATGAGCAGTTCTTC. The whole variable domain, filled in from reference TRBV19 and TRBJ2-1, reads DGGITQSPKYLFRKEGQNVTLSCEQNLNHDAMYWYRQDPGQGLRLIYYSQIVNDFQKGDIAEGYSVSREKKESFPLTVTSAQKNPTAFYLCASSIEVAGLNEQFFGPGTRLTVL.

As DNA, the CDR3 is TGTGCCAGTAACGCCCCGACCTCTAGCACAGATACGCAGTATTTT. Protein sequence: CASNAPTSSTDTQYF. The chain combines TRBV19 with TRBJ2-3, with D hard to call. The germline V gene encodes CDR1 LNHDA and CDR2 SQIVND (reference sequence). V dropped 7 bases and J dropped 0 bases, with 14 bases sitting between them. The CDR3 contains 15 residues.

This sequence joins TRBV11-2 and TRBJ2-7; TRBD1 matches 8 bases. The CDR3 loop spans 17 amino acids. V lost 2 bases and J lost 5; bases outside the gene matches: 14. CDR1 and CDR2 (germline): SGHAT, FQNNGV. CDR3 sequence: CASSLRSPPGGADEQYF. In DNA form, the CDR3 reads TGTGCCAGCAGCTTAAGGTCCCCCCCAGGGGGCGCGGACGAGCAGTACTTC.

This chain joins TRBV5-6 and TRBJ2-1; 7 nucleotides agree with TRBD2. There are 15 residues in the CDR3. J gave up 2 bases and V 6 bases, and 8 bases lay outside the gene matches. CDR1 SGHDT and CDR2 YYEEEE come from the germline V gene. Here the CDR3 DNA reads TGTGCCAGCACCGTAAGCGGGGTCCCCTACAATGAGCAGTTCTTC. This codes for CASTVSGVPYNEQFF.

This chain joins TRBV5-1 and TRBJ2-2, with D hard to call. Trimming took 7 bases from V and 5 from J, leaving 15 bases between them. The germline CDR1 and CDR2 sequences are SGHRS and YFSETQ. This CDR3 comprises 14 residues. The CDR3 region has the DNA TGCGCCAGCTCTCCCCCCGTTGATACCGGGGAGCTGTTTTTT. Its protein product is CASSPPVDTGELFF.

In its sample, this clone was seen a few times. CDR3 residues: CASSSGQGGTGELFF. CDR3 DNA sequence: TGTGCCAGCTCTTCGGGACAGGGCGGAACCGGGGAGCTGTTTTTT. The chain combines TRBV18 with TRBJ2-2, with TRBD1 matching 9 bases. The CDR3 runs to 15 residues. The ends lost 6 bases at V and 5 bases at J; junction bases unmatched: 7. CDR1 and CDR2 (germline): KGHSH, LQKENI.

V usage is TRBV2 and J usage is TRBJ1-5; no reliable D call. There are 15 residues in the CDR3. Germline CDR1 is SNHLY and CDR2 is FYNNEI. With 6 bases removed from V and 1 base from J, the gap between germline ends came to 13 bases. CDR3: CASRRADGSNQPQHF. The CDR3 DNA is TGTGCCAGCAGAAGGGCTGACGGGAGCAATCAGCCCCAGCATTTT.